These 5 T cell receptor beta chains came from one sample sequenced in a study of Graves' ophthalmopathy and Graves' hyperthyroidism (dated by TCRdb to the late 2010s). Sequencing relied on an Illumina HiSeq 2000. TCR beta CDR3 regions were amplified from RNA transcripts for repertoire sequencing. A first-round RT-PCR used HTBI primers with the Qiagen OneStep RT-PCR kit, followed by a second-round multiplex PCR, size selection and purification. TCRdb trimmed public reads at Q25 via fastp, called clones via MiXCR and kept in-frame beta chains. Each CDR3 protein appears once, grouped with its most common genes and DNA. Counted in this sample were almost 400,000 distinct CDR3 sequences; around 16% of them appeared once. Of the sample, 1.5% to 2% is held by the ten largest clones. Sequencing was carried out using peripheral blood. Every receptor here comes from a woman aged 18 to 35 with Graves' ophthalmopathy. Donor details come from another sample of the same person, matched by shared clones.

This clonotype was seen once. The V call is TRBV6-1, the J call TRBJ2-7; 10 bases map to TRBD1. The germline V gene encodes CDR1 MNHNS and CDR2 SASEGT. Trimming at V came to 4 bases and at J to 6 bases, leaving 9 bases not matched to a gene. This CDR3 is 15 amino acids long. The chain's CDR3 is CASSGPGQGMGEQYF. The CDR3 region has the DNA TGTGCCAGCAGTGGACCGGGACAGGGGATGGGCGAGCAGTACTTC.

V is TRBV7-2 and J is TRBJ2-7; TRBD2 aligns across 9 bases. This CDR3 is built from 14 residues. In germline, CDR1 is SGHTA, CDR2 FQGNSA. Germline trimming cut 6 bases from V and 6 bases from J; bases unmatched to any gene: 9. This CDR3 reads CASSQVAGDLEQYF. For the CDR3, the DNA is TGTGCCAGCAGTCAAGTAGCGGGGGACCTCGAGCAGTACTTC.

This clonotype showed up many times. The chain joins TRBV2 to TRBJ2-7; weak D call: TRBD1 (6 bases). CDR1 SNHLY and CDR2 FYNNEI come from the germline V gene. V was clipped by 8 bases and J by 1 base, with 9 bases between them. The CDR3 covers 12 residues. CDR3 nucleotide sequence: TGTGCCAGCGGACAGAAATCCTACGAGCAGTACTTC. Translating gives CASGQKSYEQYF.

This clonotype was picked up many times. V gene TRBV18 combines with J gene TRBJ2-7; D is possibly TRBD1 or TRBD2 (5 bases each). The CDR3 has 15 residues. Germline lookup yields CDR1 KGHSH and CDR2 LQKENI. The V end lost 3 bases, the J end lost 5 bases, and 17 bases lay between the germline ends. This CDR3 reads CASSPVMTGRNEQYF. CDR3 bases: TGTGCCAGCTCACCGGTTATGACGGGACGAAACGAGCAGTACTTC. The full variable domain, rest sourced from reference TRBV18 and TRBJ2-7, is NAGVMQNPRHLVRRRGQEARLRCSPMKGHSHVYWYRQLPEEGLKFMVYLQKENIIDESGMPKERFSAEFPKEGPSILRIQQVVRGDSAAYFCASSPVMTGRNEQYFGPGTRLTVT.

Ten or more counts support this clonotype. The CDR3 protein is CASKTELAGSYEQYF. In DNA form, the CDR3 reads TGTGCCAGCAAAACAGAACTAGCGGGATCCTACGAGCAGTACTTC. The gene calls are TRBV6-2 or TRBV6-3 and TRBJ2-7, with TRBD2 matching 10 bases. The germline V gene encodes CDR1 MNHEY and CDR2 SVGEGT. The CDR3 is made up of 15 amino acids. V lost 7 bases to trimming and J lost 1 base; unmatched junction nucleotides: 7.